The following is a T cell receptor beta chain sequence with its context. The antigen this receptor binds is unknown. A far larger clone is one base from this, pointing to a likely read error. Two rounds of multiplex PCR were performed to amplify the TCR beta CDR3 region from genomic DNA. The first PCR round used primers specific to each TRBV and TRBJ gene, with sequences filed in Chinese patent CN105087789A. Universal primers were used in the second round of PCR. The Roche High Pure PCR Template Preparation Kit was used to extract genomic DNA from frozen PBMCs. An Illumina HiSeq 3000 was used to sequence the libraries paired-end with 151 bp reads. As for how the authors treated the data: Raw reads lacking the multiplex PCR primer sequences were removed with CutAdapt. Using PEAR, the high-quality paired reads were merged into contigs. By aligning each contig to reference sequences, MiXCR assigned the TRB V, D and J gene segments to that contig. CDR3 sequences were clustered by base quality and sequence similarity to remove sequencing errors. Diversity was measured as Shannon entropy normalized by the natural log of productive TCR sequence number. To get clonality, Shannon entropy was divided by the natural log of the number of unique clonotypes, and that result was subtracted from one. The Youden index of ROC curves was used to select progression-free survival cut-offs for repertoire metrics, and analyses were performed in R 3.5.3. TCRdb reworked the public reads: Q25 trimming with fastp, MiXCR clone assembly, productive beta chains retained. Entries that share a CDR3 protein sequence are merged under the most common genes and DNA. TCRdb, not the original authors, processed these V and J calls. The sample has 15,000 to 20,000 distinct CDR3 sequences on record, roughly 26% of them singletons. The top ten clonotypes cover around a fifth of the sample.

This record belongs to a study of prognosis after radiotherapy for stage I lung cancer (dated by TCRdb to about 2021). Study-wide context: Between early 2018 and early 2019, approximately 20 stage I NSCLC patients were enrolled in Nanjing, China. About 20% of the 19 patients developed distant metastases after SBRT, at a median of around seven months; the other 15 showed no significant progression. The cohort comprised fewer than 15 men and 6 women with a median age of 74.5 years, ranging from roughly 50 to 84 years. The study sequenced some 38 blood samples from some 20 patients, one before and one after SBRT per patient. Roughly five patients had oligometastatic NSCLC after their primary tumor was surgically resected, and roughly 15 patients had newly diagnosed primary stage I lung tumors. SBRT was given in 3 to 5 fractions with a biologically effective dose of at least 100 Gy, using image-guided IMRT or VMAT. Tumor histology was squamous cell carcinoma in about seven patients and adenocarcinoma in twelve. Every patient was deemed medically inoperable, more than ten because of comorbidities and roughly 7 because they refused surgery. Concurrent therapy was not administered to any patient alongside SBRT. Peripheral blood TCR beta repertoires were profiled in stage I NSCLC patients before and after stereotactic body radiotherapy, and the study then linked these repertoires to distant failure.

All patients had node-negative disease on CT and PET/CT, and none had a history of other malignancies or had previously received chemotherapy or radiotherapy. At each of two time points, approximately 6.3 milliliters of peripheral venous blood were collected into EDTA tubes. PBMCs were isolated by Ficoll-Paque Plus density-gradient centrifugation. Samples were stored at -80°C immediately after collection until analysis. The germline V gene sets CDR1 to MNHGY and CDR2 to SAAAGT. The CDR3 goes from the cysteine to the phenylalanine over 15 residues. Only the CDR3 DNA stays, 45 bases, in frame from base 1. Results the study describes overall, beyond this receptor: The study was limited by its small cohort and short follow-up, and the findings require independent validation. No adjustment for multiple comparisons was applied to any of the reported P values. After SBRT, the number of unique TCR clones decreased (median around 9,400 before versus 6,500 to 7,000 after; Wilcoxon paired P=0.011). Post-SBRT Shannon entropy and its change from baseline were lower in patients who developed distant metastases; baseline Shannon entropy was not associated with metastases. No determination of tumor specificity was made for expanded TCR clones. Differences by metastasis status were reportedly seen in TRBV and TRBJ usage frequencies, involving two V genes at baseline and, after SBRT, roughly ten V genes and two J genes.

Sequencing used PBMCs, obtained before or after stereotactic body radiation therapy (not recorded which). The chain uses TRBV6-8 and TRBJ2-1; TRBD2 aligns with 9 central bases. The sequence came from a donor aged 50 or older with non-small cell lung cancer. The CDR3 sequence is CVSTLAGETYNEQFF. The DNA sequence reads TGTGTCAGCACCTTAGCGGGGGAGACCTACAATGAGCAGTTCTTC.